The 3 T cell receptor beta chains presented below share a single source sample, sequenced in a study of blood T cell repertoires in COVID-19 (dated by TCRdb to 2020 to 2022). Libraries were made using the immunoSEQ multiplex PCR assay. This is the immuneACCESS table as TCRdb keeps it, with only in-frame sequences that have V and J called. A part of the clones is gone; compared with another copy, unresolved V genes explain less than half, and the rest is unexplained. This sample is represented by around 180,000 clones; roughly 79% of them were singletons. The ten largest clones capture more than 10% of the sample. Sequenced input: peripheral blood. These receptors all come from an elderly woman with COVID-19, enrolled during active disease.

The genes are TRBV5-5 and TRBJ2-1; possible D gene TRBD2, 6 bases. Trimming stripped 3 bases from V and 2 bases from J, with 12 bases between. The CDR3 runs to 15 residues. In germline, CDR1 is SGHKS, CDR2 YYEKEE (reference sequence). CDR3 amino acids: CASSWDSLPYNEQFF. In nucleotides, the CDR3 is TGTGCCAGCAGCTGGGACTCCCTACCCTACAATGAGCAGTTCTTC. Full variable domain (outside the CDR3, taken from reference TRBV5-5 and TRBJ2-1): DAGVTQSPTHLIKTRGQQVTLRCSPISGHKSVSWYQQVLGQGPQFIFQYYEKEERGRGNFPDRFSARQFPNYSSELNVNALLLGDSALYLCASSWDSLPYNEQFFGPGTRLTVL.

The chain couples TRBV5-8 to TRBJ1-3, with 7 positions matching TRBD1. This CDR3 contains 18 residues. Germline V CDR1 and CDR2: SGHTS, YDEGEE. V dropped 4 bases and J dropped 4; count of bases not matched to a gene: 17. The CDR3 DNA reads TGTGCCAGCAGCCTCTGGTTCCAGGCGGACAGGAAGGGAAACACCATATATTTT. Translated, it gives CASSLWFQADRKGNTIYF. Full variable domain (outside the CDR3, taken from reference TRBV5-8 and TRBJ1-3): EAGVTQSPTHLIKTRGQQATLRCSPISGHTSVYWYQQALGLGLQFLLWYDEGEERNRGNFPPRFSGRQFPNYSSELNVNALELEDSALYLCASSLWFQADRKGNTIYFGEGSWLTVV.

This rearrangement joins TRBV3-1 (or the pseudogene TRBV3-2) to TRBJ1-3, with a weak D call TRBD1 (6 bases). The CDR3 loop spans 18 amino acids. CDR1 and CDR2 (germline): LGHDT, YNNKEL (reference sequence). Trimming cost V 2 bases and J 4 bases, with 21 bases left between them. CDR3 protein: CASSQRAELGAPGNTIYF. The CDR3 nucleotides read TGTGCCAGCAGCCAAAGGGCGGAATTGGGGGCGCCCGGAAACACCATATATTTT.